These T cell receptor beta chains were read from a single sample in a study of T-cell reconstitution after alpha-beta-depleted transplantation in children. MiXCR, run by TCRdb on the PCR reads, gives a single entry per CDR3 protein. The data hold about 500,000 distinct CDR3 sequences, with around a third observed a single time. Sample: PBMCs from the stem cell graft donor, taken from the stem cell graft. Receptors were obtained from a human donor who donated a stem cell graft to a child with aplastic anemia. Each CDR3 is given with its conserved first and last residue. A D gene is named only where the DNA matches it firmly. Size tells how often a clone was seen (once, few, many) or the class of an expanded clone, and some rows leave it out.

CDR3 DNA	CDR3 protein	clone size	D gene	V gene	J gene
TGTGCCAGCAGTCTTCCAGGGTCCTCTAGCACAGATACGCAGTATTTT	CASSLPGSSSTDTQYF	few	-	TRBV6-1	TRBJ2-3
TGCAGTGCTAGTCTTCGGGAGCGAGGGGATGAGCAGTTCTTC	CSASLRERGDEQFF	-	-	TRBV20-1	TRBJ2-1
TGTGCCAGCAGCTGGTGGACAGGGCGCTCTGGAAACACCATATATTTT	CASSWWTGRSGNTIYF	few	TRBD1	TRBV5-6	TRBJ1-3
TGTGCCACCGGGAAGAACTCGGCGGGAGCGGGGAATGAGCAGTTCTTC	CATGKNSAGAGNEQFF	-	TRBD2	TRBV15	TRBJ2-1
TGCGCCAGCAGACTCTCGGGACGGACGAACACTGAAGCTTTCTTT	CASRLSGRTNTEAFF	-	-	TRBV5-1	TRBJ1-1
TGCAGTGCTAGAAGACTAGCGGGGCCTAGCACAGATACGCAGTATTTT	CSARRLAGPSTDTQYF	few	TRBD2	TRBV20-1	TRBJ2-3
TGCAGTGCTAGGGCTAGCGGGAGGGTGGATACGCAGTATTTT	CSARASGRVDTQYF	few	TRBD2	TRBV20-1	TRBJ2-3
TGCAGCGTGCTAATAGGACACCTCTACGAGCAGTACTTC	CSVLIGHLYEQYF	-	-	TRBV29-1	TRBJ2-7
TGTGCCAGCAGCTTCCGCCCGGAATGGAAATTAAGCACAGATACGCAGTATTTT	CASSFRPEWKLSTDTQYF	few	-	TRBV5-5	TRBJ2-3
TGTGCCAGCAGTGAAGCCCCCCCGTACGAGCAGTACTTC	CASSEAPPYEQYF	-	-	TRBV6-1	TRBJ2-7
TGTGCCAGCAGTGAGCACGGGACTAGTACGCAGTATTTT	CASSEHGTSTQYF	-	TRBD2	TRBV6-4	TRBJ2-3
TGTGCCAGCAGCTTCCCGACGGGAAACAATGAGCAGTTCTTC	CASSFPTGNNEQFF	-	-	TRBV11-1	TRBJ2-1
TGTGCCACCGCAGGCGGGATGGATACGCAGTATTTT	CATAGGMDTQYF	-	-	TRBV7-9	TRBJ2-3
TGCGCCAGCAGACAACTAGCGGGGGCGCAGGAGCAGTTCTTC	CASRQLAGAQEQFF	-	TRBD2	TRBV5-1	TRBJ2-1
TGTGCCAGCTCACCACTGGGGCAGGGGGCGTCGTACAATGAGCAGTTCTTC	CASSPLGQGASYNEQFF	once	TRBD1	TRBV18	TRBJ2-1
TGTGCCAGCAGTTCTAGCCACCGGGACACAGATACGCAGTATTTT	CASSSSHRDTDTQYF	-	-	TRBV7-9	TRBJ2-3
TGTGCCAGCAGCCAACAAACTGGGGCCAACGTCCTGACTTTC	CASSQQTGANVLTF	few	-	TRBV14	TRBJ2-6
TGTGCCAGCAGGGCGACAGGAAATCAGCCCCAGCATTTT	CASRATGNQPQHF	many	-	TRBV6-2/TRBV6-3	TRBJ1-5
TGTGCCAGCAGCGTAGGGGGACAGGCGAACACTGAAGCTTTCTTT	CASSVGGQANTEAFF	few	TRBD1	TRBV9	TRBJ1-1
TGTGCCAGCAGTTATAGACAGGGGAGAAATCAGCCCCAGCATTTT	CASSYRQGRNQPQHF	-	TRBD1	TRBV6-2/TRBV6-3	TRBJ1-5
TGTGCCAGCTCCCGGGACAAGAACACTGAAGCTTTCTTT	CASSRDKNTEAFF	few	-	TRBV18	TRBJ1-1
TGTGCCAGCAGAGCGGGGTACCGTGGCACAGATACGCAGTATTTT	CASRAGYRGTDTQYF	-	TRBD2	TRBV5-6	TRBJ2-3
TGTGCCAGCAGTGGGACGGAATCAGATACGCAGTATTTT	CASSGTESDTQYF	few	-	TRBV12-3/TRBV12-4	TRBJ2-3
TGCAGTGCCCCCCCGGGGGCGAGGGAGCAGTACTTC	CSAPPGAREQYF	few	-	TRBV20-1	TRBJ2-7
TGTGCCAGCAGCGGGCCGGAGGGGCCCAACCTCAATGAGCAGTTCTTC	CASSGPEGPNLNEQFF	-	-	TRBV7-9	TRBJ2-1
TGCGCCAGCAGCTTGCGGGGGAATCCGGATACGCAGTATTTT	CASSLRGNPDTQYF	-	-	TRBV5-1	TRBJ2-3
TGTGCCTGGAGTGTAGGACAGGGAACTGGGGAGACCCAGTACTTC	CAWSVGQGTGETQYF	-	TRBD1	TRBV30	TRBJ2-5
TGTGCCAGCACCCCGGGACAGGGGGCAGGGGAGCAGTACTTC	CASTPGQGAGEQYF	-	TRBD1	TRBV28	TRBJ2-7
TGCAGTGCTAGGACTAGCGGGAGACGGATTGAGCAGTTCTTC	CSARTSGRRIEQFF	-	TRBD2	TRBV20-1	TRBJ2-1
TGCGCCAGCAGTGACCGTTACGAGCAGTTCTTC	CASSDRYEQFF	-	-	TRBV10-1	TRBJ2-1
TGTGCCAGCAGTCAAAGTGGTAAAAATGAGCAGTTCTTC	CASSQSGKNEQFF	-	-	TRBV12-3/TRBV12-4	TRBJ2-1
TGCAGTGCTAGATTTGGGGGGGCGACCACTGAAGCTTTCTTT	CSARFGGATTEAFF	-	-	TRBV20-1	TRBJ1-1
TGCAGCGTTGAATTTTTAGGGGGCGATACGCAGTATTTT	CSVEFLGGDTQYF	-	TRBD1	TRBV29-1	TRBJ2-3
TGCAGCGCCACGGGGGCCCGCACTGAAGCTTTCTTT	CSATGARTEAFF	-	-	TRBV29-1	TRBJ1-1
TGTGCCAGCAGCGTAGCTTCGGGGGGGCGAGAGACCCAGTACTTC	CASSVASGGRETQYF	few	TRBD2	TRBV9	TRBJ2-5
TGTGCCAGTACCCAAAAAGGAGACAGGGACACTGAAGCTTTCTTT	CASTQKGDRDTEAFF	-	TRBD1	TRBV19	TRBJ1-1